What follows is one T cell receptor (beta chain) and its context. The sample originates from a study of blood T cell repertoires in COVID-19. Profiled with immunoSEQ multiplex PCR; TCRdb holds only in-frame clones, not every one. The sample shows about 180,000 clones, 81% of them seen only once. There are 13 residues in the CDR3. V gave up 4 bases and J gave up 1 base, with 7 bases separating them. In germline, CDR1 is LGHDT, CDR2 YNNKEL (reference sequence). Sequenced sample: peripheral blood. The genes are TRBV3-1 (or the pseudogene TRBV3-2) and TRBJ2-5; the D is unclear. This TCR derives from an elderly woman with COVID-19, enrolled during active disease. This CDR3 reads CASSLGFQETQYF. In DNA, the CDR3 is TGTGCCAGCAGCCTCGGGTTCCAAGAGACCCAGTACTTC.